The 25 T cell receptor beta chains in this list originate from one sample, sequenced in a study of shared clonotypes between healthy human individuals. Generated by immunoSEQ multiplex PCR, the TCRdb table keeps only in-frame clones and is missing some. The sample has roughly 400,000 clones; approximately 96% are singletons. The sequenced material came from memory CD8+ T cells sorted from blood. Specified subset: CD45RO+ cells pooled with CCR7-negative TemRA cells. The receptors were sampled from a man in his thirties or forties in good health.

This chain uses TRBV30 with TRBJ2-7; the D is unclear. Germline V gene lookup returns CDR1 GTSNPN and CDR2 SVGIG (reference sequence). The CDR3 consists of 11 residues. Trimming pared 0 bases from V and 3 bases from J, leaving 3 bases between. The CDR3, as DNA: TGTGCCTGGAGTGTTTTCTACGAGCAGTACTTC. It specifies CAWSVFYEQYF.

The gene calls are TRBV4-1 and TRBJ2-3; 14 nucleotides agree with TRBD2. The trim removed 0 bases at V and 0 bases at J, leaving 8 bases unmatched. The germline V gene has CDR1 MGHRA and CDR2 YSYEKL. The length of the CDR3 is 20 residues. For the CDR3, the DNA is TGCGCCAGCAGCCAAGATCGGGGACTAGCGGGAGCCTCTAGCACAGATACGCAGTATTTT. Translated, it gives CASSQDRGLAGASSTDTQYF.

This clone was counted once. The chain has TRBV6-1 and TRBJ2-7, with D tentatively TRBD1 (6 bases). Germline V gene lookup returns CDR1 MNHNS and CDR2 SASEGT. V was trimmed by 2 bases and J by 5 bases, leaving 10 bases between them. CDR3 length: 13 amino acids. CDR3: CASSESGAHEQYF. Written as DNA, the CDR3 is TGTGCCAGCAGTGAATCAGGGGCTCACGAGCAGTACTTC.

This chain links TRBV27 with TRBJ1-4; D remains ambiguous. The ends were cut back, 5 bases at V and 0 bases at J, with 16 bases in the middle. Germline loops: CDR1 MNHEY, CDR2 SMNVEV (reference sequence). The CDR3 spans 17 residues. CDR3 nucleotides: TGTGCCAGCAGTAACCTCTTCACAAGGGCAACTAATGAAAAACTGTTTTTT. Translation: CASSNLFTRATNEKLFF. Looking up the rest from reference TRBV27 and TRBJ1-4 gives the full variable domain: EAQVTQNPRYLITVTGKKLTVTCSQNMNHEYMSWYRQDPGLGLRQIYYSMNVEVTDKGDVPEGYKVSRKEKRNFPLILESPSPNQTSLYFCASSNLFTRATNEKLFFGSGTQLSVL.

The chain links TRBV7-9 to TRBJ2-7; no clear D. The CDR3 extends over 13 amino acids. Trimming stripped 5 bases from V and 2 bases from J, with 10 bases between. Germline CDR1 and CDR2: SEHNR and FQNEAQ (reference sequence). CDR3 coding DNA: TGTGCCAGCAGCGCTAGGAGAGCCTACGAGCAGTACTTC. Residues: CASSARRAYEQYF.

The CDR3 spells CASSVASTWGGADTQYF. The CDR3 DNA follows: TGTGCCAGCAGCGTAGCTTCGACGTGGGGTGGGGCAGATACGCAGTATTTT. V is TRBV9 and J is TRBJ2-3; D unresolved. The CDR3 runs 17 residues. V lost 0 bases and J lost 4, with 18 bases in between. Per the germline V gene, CDR1 is SGDLS and CDR2 is YYNGEE.

This chain joins TRBV4-1 and TRBJ2-3; D possibly uses TRBD1 or TRBD2 (5 bases each). The CDR3 consists of 17 residues. V gave up 0 bases and J gave up 1 base, with 14 bases separating them. Germline V gene data show CDR1 as MGHRA and CDR2 as YSYEKL. The CDR3 is CASSQDLPGLGTDTQYF. CDR3 sequence (DNA): TGCGCCAGCAGCCAAGATCTTCCGGGGCTGGGCACAGATACGCAGTATTTT.

The chain has TRBV9 and TRBJ2-4; D is ambiguous. CDR1 is SGDLS and CDR2 is YYNGEE in the germline V gene. This CDR3 contains 14 residues. The ends were cut back, 1 base at V and 0 bases at J, with 5 bases in the middle. DNA of the CDR3: TGTGCCAGCAGCGTACGGGTAGCCAAAAACATTCAGTACTTC. It specifies CASSVRVAKNIQYF.

The V gene is TRBV2, the J gene TRBJ2-5; 8 nucleotides agree with TRBD2. This CDR3 comprises 13 residues. J was trimmed by 4 bases and V by 8 bases; bases with no gene match: 6. Per germline, CDR1 SNHLY and CDR2 FYNNEI. CDR3 protein: CASVSREGETQYF. CDR3 bases: TGTGCCAGCGTTAGCCGGGAGGGAGAGACCCAGTACTTC. The full variable domain, rest sourced from reference TRBV2 and TRBJ2-5, is EPEVTQTPSHQVTQMGQEVILRCVPISNHLYFYWYRQILGQKVEFLVSFYNNEISEKSEIFDDQFSVERPDGSNFTLKIRSTKLEDSAMYFCASVSREGETQYFGPGTRLLVL.

This clone was seen a single time. The V and J genes are TRBV28 and TRBJ2-7; 13 bases fit TRBD2. Trimming removed 6 bases from V and 7 bases from J; junction bases left unmatched: 6. CDR3 length: 14 residues. Germline lookup yields CDR1 MDHEN and CDR2 SYDVKM. The CDR3 bases are TGTGCCAGCAGACTAGCGGGAGGGCGTCTGGAGCAGTACTTC. This sequence encodes CASRLAGGRLEQYF.

V gene TRBV29-1 combines with J gene TRBJ2-5; possibly TRBD1 for D (5 bases). The CDR3 has 12 residues. In germline, CDR1 is SQVTM, CDR2 ANQGSEA. The germline V and J ends were trimmed by 7 bases and 1 base, with 10 bases remaining between them. The CDR3 bases are TGCAGCGCTCGACAGCCCCAAGAGACCCAGTACTTC. Amino acids: CSARQPQETQYF. Filled out from reference TRBV29-1 and TRBJ2-5, the complete variable domain reads SAVISQKPSRDICQRGTSLTIQCQVDSQVTMMFWYRQQPGQSLTLIATANQGSEATYESGFVIDKFPISRPNLTFSTLTVSNMSPEDSSIYLCSARQPQETQYFGPGTRLLVL.

This clone has a single count. The rearrangement joins TRBV9 to TRBJ2-1; the D is unclear. The CDR3 is made up of 14 amino acids. Germline CDR1 SGDLS, CDR2 YYNGEE. With 0 bases removed from V and 3 bases from J, the gap between germline ends came to 7 bases. This CDR3 reads CASSVATYYNEQFF. CDR3 nucleotide sequence: TGTGCCAGCAGCGTAGCTACATACTACAATGAGCAGTTCTTC.

Worth noting for this clone: At one boundary the junction diverges from the germline segment, which might be a read error. The sample carries other DNA sequences with the same CDR3. This rearrangement joins TRBV2 to TRBJ2-6, with D possibly TRBD1 on 5 matching bases. The CDR3 contains 17 residues. Per the germline V gene, CDR1 is SNHLY and CDR2 is FYNNEI. The CDR3, as DNA: TGTGCCAGCAAAAAGACCCAACTGAACGCTGGGGCCAACGTCTTGACTTTC. Its protein is CASKKTQLNAGANVLTF. Combining the CDR3 with reference TRBV2 and TRBJ2-6 gives the whole variable domain EPEVTQTPSHQVTQMGQEVILRCVPISNHLYFYWYRQILGQKVEFLVSFYNNEISEKSEIFDDQFSVERPDGSNFTLKIRSTKLEDSAMYFCASKKTQLNAGANVLTFGAGSRLTVL.

This chain connects TRBV7-9 to TRBJ2-1; TRBD2 matches 7 bases. With 5 bases clipped from V and 0 bases from J, the junction kept 10 bases outside the gene matches. In germline, CDR1 is SEHNR, CDR2 FQNEAQ (reference sequence). This CDR3 has 17 residues. The CDR3 DNA sequence: TGTGCCAGCAGCGCGACCCTAGCGGAAAGCTCCTACAATGAGCAGTTCTTC. Protein sequence: CASSATLAESSYNEQFF. The variable domain in full, completed from reference TRBV7-9 and TRBJ2-1, reads DTGVSQNPRHKITKRGQNVTFRCDPISEHNRLYWYRQTLGQGPEFLTYFQNEAQLEKSRLLSDRFSAERPKGSFSTLEIQRTEQGDSAMYLCASSATLAESSYNEQFFGPGTRLTVL.

This chain joins TRBV5-1 and TRBJ2-3, with TRBD2 matching 11 bases. This CDR3 spans 15 amino acids. V lost 6 bases, J lost 2 bases, and 5 bases stayed unmatched. CDR1 is SGHRS, CDR2 YFSETQ, per germline. The CDR3 region is CASKGLAANTDTQYF. CDR3 nucleotide sequence: TGCGCCAGCAAGGGACTAGCGGCAAACACAGATACGCAGTATTTT.

The J gene is TRBJ1-3, the V gene TRBV20-1, with unresolved D. V shed 0 bases and J shed 7 bases, with 4 bases lying between them. Germline V gene data show CDR1 as DFQATT and CDR2 as SNEGSKA (reference sequence). CDR3 length: 11 amino acids. The CDR3 sequence: CSARDYNTIYF. The CDR3, as DNA: TGCAGTGCTAGAGACTACAACACCATATATTTT.

The chain uses TRBV4-1 and TRBJ2-6; maybe TRBD1 (6 bases). The V gene's germline CDR1 is MGHRA and CDR2 YSYEKL. The CDR3 consists of 19 residues. V dropped 4 bases and J dropped 0 bases, with 19 bases sitting between them. The CDR3 DNA is TGCGCCAGCAGCCCCTCCCTTAACGACAGGCCCTCTGGGGCCAACGTCCTGACTTTC. This encodes CASSPSLNDRPSGANVLTF.

V usage is TRBV28 and J usage is TRBJ1-5, with a tentative D call TRBD1 (5 bases). Germline lookup yields CDR1 MDHEN and CDR2 SYDVKM. Trimming left V 6 bases short and J 2 bases short, with 5 bases between. This CDR3 is built from 12 residues. In DNA form, the CDR3 reads TGTGCCAGCAGACAGGGCAATCAGCCCCAGCATTTT. This gives the protein CASRQGNQPQHF.

The chain recombines TRBV2 with TRBJ1-1; D remains unclear. The germline gives CDR1 SNHLY, CDR2 FYNNEI. V was clipped by 6 bases and J by 1 base, with 3 bases between them. The CDR3 loop spans 11 amino acids. CDR3 DNA: TGTGCCAGCAGACGGAACACTGAAGCTTTCTTT. It codes for CASRRNTEAFF.

The chain couples TRBV18 to TRBJ1-4; D call uncertain. V was trimmed by 2 bases and J by 5 bases, leaving 9 bases between them. Germline CDR1 reads KGHSH; CDR2 reads LQKENI. The CDR3 is made up of 14 amino acids. CDR3 loop: CASSPRTGNEKLFF. The CDR3 nucleotides are TGTGCCAGCTCACCAAGGACGGGGAATGAAAAACTGTTTTTT.

V usage is TRBV4-1 and J usage is TRBJ2-3, with D unresolved. The germline V gene has CDR1 MGHRA and CDR2 YSYEKL. V lost 5 bases and J lost 6, with 12 bases in between. The CDR3 contains 13 residues. CDR3 protein: CASSSLFRDTQYF. As DNA, the CDR3 is TGCGCCAGCAGCTCGCTTTTTAGGGATACGCAGTATTTT.

In DNA form, the CDR3 reads TGTGCCAGCAGCTCGTGGGACAGTGTTATAAAGTTGGCCAAAAACATTCAGTACTTC. Amino acid sequence: CASSSWDSVIKLAKNIQYF. This rearrangement joins TRBV7-8 to TRBJ2-4, with TRBD1 matching 7 bases. Germline trimming cut 4 bases from V and 1 base from J; bases unmatched to any gene: 16. This CDR3 is built from 19 residues. Germline CDR1 is SGHVS and CDR2 is FQNEAQ.

The V gene is TRBV5-6, the J gene TRBJ2-7; D ambiguous. The CDR3 covers 13 residues. The germline CDR1 and CDR2 sequences are SGHDT and YYEEEE. Trimming took off 0 bases at V and 5 bases at J, with 9 bases between the two ends. For the CDR3, the DNA is TGTGCCAGCAGCTTGGTGGAAGGGAACGAGCAGTACTTC. The encoded protein is CASSLVEGNEQYF. Complete variable domain (other parts from reference TRBV5-6 and TRBJ2-7): DAGVTQSPTHLIKTRGQQVTLRCSPKSGHDTVSWYQQALGQGPQFIFQYYEEEERQRGNFPDRFSGHQFPNYSSELNVNALLLGDSALYLCASSLVEGNEQYFGPGTRLTVT.

The chain carries TRBV20-1 and TRBJ1-1, with D unresolved. The CDR3 is made up of 11 amino acids. Looked up from germline, CDR1 is DFQATT and CDR2 is SNEGSKA (reference sequence). V lost 1 base, J lost 11 bases, and 11 bases lay in between. CDR3 sequence: CSARATPGAFF. The DNA of the CDR3 is TGCAGTGCTAGAGCGACCCCCGGGGCTTTCTTT.

This clone was detected only once. This chain links TRBV10-2 with TRBJ2-7; the D is unclear. The V end was cut by 3 bases, the J end by 0 bases, with 12 bases between. Germline CDR1 reads WSHSY; CDR2 reads SAAADI. The CDR3 length is 15 residues. The CDR3 DNA follows: TGCGCCAGCAGTGAACGTCTGGTTAGCTCCTACGAGCAGTACTTC. This sequence encodes CASSERLVSSYEQYF.